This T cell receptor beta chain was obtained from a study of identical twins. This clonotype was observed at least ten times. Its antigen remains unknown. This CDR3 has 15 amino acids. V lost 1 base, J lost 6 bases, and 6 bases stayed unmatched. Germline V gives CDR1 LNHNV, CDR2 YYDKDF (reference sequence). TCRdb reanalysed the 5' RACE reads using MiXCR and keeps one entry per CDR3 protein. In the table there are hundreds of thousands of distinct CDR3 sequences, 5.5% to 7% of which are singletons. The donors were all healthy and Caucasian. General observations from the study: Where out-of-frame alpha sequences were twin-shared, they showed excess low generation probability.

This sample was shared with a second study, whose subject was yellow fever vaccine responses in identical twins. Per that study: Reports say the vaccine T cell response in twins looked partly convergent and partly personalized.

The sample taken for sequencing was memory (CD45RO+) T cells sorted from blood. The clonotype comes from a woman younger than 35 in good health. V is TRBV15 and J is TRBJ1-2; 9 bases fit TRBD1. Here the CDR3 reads CATSRGRTGVDGYTF. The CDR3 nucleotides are TGTGCCACCAGCAGAGGTCGGACAGGGGTGGATGGCTACACCTTC. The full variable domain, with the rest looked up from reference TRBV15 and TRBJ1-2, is DAMVIQNPRYQVTQFGKPVTLSCSQTLNHNVMYWYQQKSSQAPKLLFHYYDKDFNNEADTPDNFQSRRPNTSFCFLDIRSPGLGDTAMYLCATSRGRTGVDGYTFGSGTRLTVV.